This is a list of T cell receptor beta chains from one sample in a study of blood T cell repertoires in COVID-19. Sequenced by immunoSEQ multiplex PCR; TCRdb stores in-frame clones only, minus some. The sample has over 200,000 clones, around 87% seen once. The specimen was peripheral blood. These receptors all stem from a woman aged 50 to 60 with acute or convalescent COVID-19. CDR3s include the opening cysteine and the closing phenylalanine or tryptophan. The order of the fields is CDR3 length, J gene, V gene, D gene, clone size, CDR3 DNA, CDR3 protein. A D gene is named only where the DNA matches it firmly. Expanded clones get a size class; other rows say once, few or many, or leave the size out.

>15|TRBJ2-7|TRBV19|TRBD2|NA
TGTGCCAGTAGTATAGATGGCCCGACGGGGGGAGAGCAGTACTTC
CASSIDGPTGGEQYF
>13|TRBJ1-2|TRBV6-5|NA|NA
TGTGCCAGCAGTTACGGGCAGCGGACGAGCTACACCTTC
CASSYGQRTSYTF
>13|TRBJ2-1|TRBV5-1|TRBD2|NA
TGCGCCAGCAGCCATACTAGCGTAACTGAGCAGTTCTTC
CASSHTSVTEQFF
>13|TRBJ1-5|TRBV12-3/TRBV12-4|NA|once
TGTGCCAGCAGTTTCGGGAGCAATCAGCCCCAGCATTTT
CASSFGSNQPQHF
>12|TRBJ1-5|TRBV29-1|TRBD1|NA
TGCAGCGTTACGGGACAGGGGGTGCCCCAGCATTTT
CSVTGQGVPQHF
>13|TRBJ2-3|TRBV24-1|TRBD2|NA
TGTGCCACGGGAGCGGGAGGCACAGATACGCAGTATTTT
CATGAGGTDTQYF
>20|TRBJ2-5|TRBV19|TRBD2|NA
TGTGCCAGTAGTAACGGGCCCCCACAACGGGCTAGCGGGCCCCAAGAGACCCAGTACTTC
CASSNGPPQRASGPQETQYF
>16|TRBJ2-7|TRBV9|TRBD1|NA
TGTGCCAGCAGCTCAGACCCGGGACAGGGTTTCTACGAGCAGTACTTC
CASSSDPGQGFYEQYF
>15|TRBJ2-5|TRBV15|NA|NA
TGTGCCACCAGCAGAGATCTGGGCAGGGGAGAGACCCAGTACTTC
CATSRDLGRGETQYF
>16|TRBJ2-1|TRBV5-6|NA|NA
TGTGCCAGCAGCTTGGTAGGGAGCAGCTCCTACAATGAGCAGTTCTTC
CASSLVGSSSYNEQFF
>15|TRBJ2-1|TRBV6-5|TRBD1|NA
TGTGCCAGCAGTTACGGGACAGGGATCTACAATGAGCAGTTCTTC
CASSYGTGIYNEQFF
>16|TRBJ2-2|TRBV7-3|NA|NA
TGTGCCAGCAGCTTAGTAGCCTCGGCCGGAGCCGGGGAGCTGTTTTTT
CASSLVASAGAGELFF
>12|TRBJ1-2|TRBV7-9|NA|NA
TGTGCCAGCAGCCTCAGGGGAGATGGCTACACCTTC
CASSLRGDGYTF
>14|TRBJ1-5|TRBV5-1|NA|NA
TGCGCCAGCAGCTTGGCGGGGGTCGATCAGCCCCAGCATTTT
CASSLAGVDQPQHF
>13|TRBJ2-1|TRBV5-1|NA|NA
TGCGCCACCTCATCTAGCTCCTACAATGAGCAGTTCTTC
CATSSSSYNEQFF
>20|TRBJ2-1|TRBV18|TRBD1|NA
TGTGCCAGCTCACCACCATGGACAGGGGTTGTTGGTACTAGTGTGTATGAGCAGTTCTTC
CASSPPWTGVVGTSVYEQFF
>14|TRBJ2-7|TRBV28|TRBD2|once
TGTGCCAGCCCCAAGGTAGCGGGAGAACACGAGCAGTACTTC
CASPKVAGEHEQYF
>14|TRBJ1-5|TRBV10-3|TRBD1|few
TGTGCCATCAGTCCGGGACAGGGGAATCAGCCCCAGCATTTT
CAISPGQGNQPQHF
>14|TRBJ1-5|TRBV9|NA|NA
TGTGCCAGCAGCGTAGTAGTCCACGGGCAGCCCCAGCATTTT
CASSVVVHGQPQHF
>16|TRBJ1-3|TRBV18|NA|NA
TGTGCCAGCTCACCAGCCTCCGGGACACCTGGAAACACCATATATTTT
CASSPASGTPGNTIYF